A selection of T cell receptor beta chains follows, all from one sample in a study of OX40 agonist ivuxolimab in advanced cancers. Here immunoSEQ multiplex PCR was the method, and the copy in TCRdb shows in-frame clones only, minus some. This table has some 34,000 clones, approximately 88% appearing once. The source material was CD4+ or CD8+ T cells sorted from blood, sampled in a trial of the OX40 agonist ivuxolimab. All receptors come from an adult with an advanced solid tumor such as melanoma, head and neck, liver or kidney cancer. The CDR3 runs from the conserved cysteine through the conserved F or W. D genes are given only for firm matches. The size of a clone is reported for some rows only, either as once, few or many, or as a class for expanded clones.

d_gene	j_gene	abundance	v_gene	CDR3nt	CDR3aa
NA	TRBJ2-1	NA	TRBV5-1	TGCGCCAGCAGCTTGACTAGATACAATGAGCAGTTCTTC	CASSLTRYNEQFF
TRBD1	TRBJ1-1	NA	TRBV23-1	TGCGCCAGCAGTCAGTTACAGGGGGCCGCTGAAGCTTTCTTT	CASSQLQGAAEAFF
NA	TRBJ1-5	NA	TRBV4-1	TGCGCCAGCAGCGAAGGGCAGGGCAATCAGCCCCAGCATTTT	CASSEGQGNQPQHF
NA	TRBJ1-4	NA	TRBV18	TGTGCCAGCTCACCGGGAGACGTGTTTGAAACTAATGAAAAACTGTTTTTT	CASSPGDVFETNEKLFF
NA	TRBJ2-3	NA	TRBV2	TGTGCCAGCAGTGTCGGGCAGAACACAGATACGCAGTATTTT	CASSVGQNTDTQYF
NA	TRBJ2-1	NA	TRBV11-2	TGTGCCAGCAGCTTCACGAGGGACGGGAATGAGCAGTTCTTC	CASSFTRDGNEQFF
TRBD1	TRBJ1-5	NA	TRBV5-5	TGTGCCAGCAGCTTGGGGGTGACAGGGGGCCCCACTCAGCCCCAGCATTTT	CASSLGVTGGPTQPQHF
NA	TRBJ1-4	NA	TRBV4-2	TGTGCCAGCAGCCCCCGGGGAGAGGCAACTAATGAAAAACTGTTTTTT	CASSPRGEATNEKLFF
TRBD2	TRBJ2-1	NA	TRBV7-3	TGTGCCAGCAGCTACCCCGGGACTACAGGACGGTTCTTC	CASSYPGTTGRFF
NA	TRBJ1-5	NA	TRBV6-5	TGTGCCAGCAGTTCATACAGGGCGCAGCCCCAGCATTTT	CASSSYRAQPQHF
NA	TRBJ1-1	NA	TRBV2	TGTGCCAGCAGTGGAGCGGAAGCTTTCTTT	CASSGAEAFF
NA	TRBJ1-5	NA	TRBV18	TGTGCCAGCTCACCATGGGGTCAGCCCCAGCATTTT	CASSPWGQPQHF
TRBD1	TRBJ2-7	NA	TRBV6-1	TGTGCCAGCAAGAAGACAGGGATCTACGAGCAGTACTTC	CASKKTGIYEQYF
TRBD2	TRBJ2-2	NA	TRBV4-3	TGCGCCAGCAGCCAAGTGGTGTATTGGGGGGAGGGCGCGAACACCGGGGAGCTGTTTTTT	CASSQVVYWGEGANTGELFF
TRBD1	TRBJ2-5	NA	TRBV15	TGTGCCACCAGCTTATTCCGGGACAGGGAGACCCAGTACTTC	CATSLFRDRETQYF
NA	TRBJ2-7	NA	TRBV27	TGTGCCAGCAGTTTGATGGACGCCACCTCCTACGAGCAGTACTTC	CASSLMDATSYEQYF
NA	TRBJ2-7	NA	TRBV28	TGTGCCAGCAGTTTTTGGCGGCGGGTGGGGGCCTACGAGCAGTACTTC	CASSFWRRVGAYEQYF
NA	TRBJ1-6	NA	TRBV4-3	TGCGCCAGCAGCCCCGACGGGGATTCACCCCTCCACTTT	CASSPDGDSPLHF
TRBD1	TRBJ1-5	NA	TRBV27	TGTGCCAGCAGTTTTAAGGGGACAGGGCAACAGCCCCAGCATTTT	CASSFKGTGQQPQHF
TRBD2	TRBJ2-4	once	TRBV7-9	TGTGCCAGCAGCCAAGCCGCGGGGGATTCCAAAAACATTCAGTACTTC	CASSQAAGDSKNIQYF
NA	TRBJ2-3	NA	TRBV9	TGTGCCAGCAGCCGTACCGGGCTAGTCACAGATACGCAGTATTTT	CASSRTGLVTDTQYF
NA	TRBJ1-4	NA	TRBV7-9	TGTGCCAGCAGCTTTGTAGAACAGGGAATAGGTCTGTTTTTT	CASSFVEQGIGLFF
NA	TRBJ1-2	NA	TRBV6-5	TGTGCCAGCAGCTTACGACAGGTCCTCTATGGCTACACCTTC	CASSLRQVLYGYTF
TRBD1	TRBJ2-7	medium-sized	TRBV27	TGTGCCAGCACTGGGACAGGGGGCGCCGAGCAGTACTTC	CASTGTGGAEQYF
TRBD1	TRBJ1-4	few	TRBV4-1	TGCGCCAGCAGCCAAGATGAGGACAGGGGAGATGAAAAACTGTTTTTT	CASSQDEDRGDEKLFF
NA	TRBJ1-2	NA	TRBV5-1	TGCGCCAGCAGCTCCCTGGGGGGCGCTAACTATGGCTACACCTTC	CASSSLGGANYGYTF
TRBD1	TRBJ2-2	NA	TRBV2	TGTGCCAGCAGTGAAATCGGTACAGGGGCCGCGAACACCGGGGAGCTGTTTTTT	CASSEIGTGAANTGELFF
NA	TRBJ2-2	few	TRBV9	TGTGCCAGCAGCCCCAGTGGGGCGACGAACACCGGGGAGCTGTTTTTT	CASSPSGATNTGELFF
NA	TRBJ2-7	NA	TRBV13	TGTGCCAGCAGCTTAGGCCTAGTCTACGAGCAGTACTTC	CASSLGLVYEQYF
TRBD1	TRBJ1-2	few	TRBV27	TGTGCCAGCAGTTCCAGGGGGCTTTTCTATGGCTACACCTTC	CASSSRGLFYGYTF
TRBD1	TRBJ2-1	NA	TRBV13	TGTGCCAGCAGCAAGGACAGGGGGCGGAATGAGCAGTTCTTC	CASSKDRGRNEQFF
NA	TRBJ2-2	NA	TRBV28	TGTGCCAGCAGTCAAGGACAGCCCGGGGAGCTGTTTTTT	CASSQGQPGELFF
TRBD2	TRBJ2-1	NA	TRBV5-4	TGTGCCAGCAGCTTGCGGCGGGGGGGCTCCTACAATGAGCAGTTCTTC	CASSLRRGGSYNEQFF
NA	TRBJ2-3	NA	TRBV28	TGTGCCAGCAGACGACGGGCAGGGCCAGATACGCAGTATTTT	CASRRRAGPDTQYF
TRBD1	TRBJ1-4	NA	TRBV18	TGTGCCAGCTCCAAATCGATGACAGGGGGCTCTGAAAAACTGTTTTTT	CASSKSMTGGSEKLFF
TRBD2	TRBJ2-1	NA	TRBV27	TGTGCCAGCAGTTTCGTTGGACTAGCGGGAGGGCCCTCCTACAATGAGCAGTTCTTC	CASSFVGLAGGPSYNEQFF
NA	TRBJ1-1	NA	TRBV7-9	TGTGCCAGCAGCCACACGACAGTGTTGAGAGGGCGCTACGCTTTCTTT	CASSHTTVLRGRYAFF
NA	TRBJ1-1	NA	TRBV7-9	TGTGCCAGCAGCTTGGCCCCCGGGGGAGCTTTCTTT	CASSLAPGGAFF
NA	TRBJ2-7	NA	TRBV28	TGTGCCAGCAGCGATTACGAGCAGTACTTC	CASSDYEQYF
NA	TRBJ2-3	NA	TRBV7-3	TGTGCCAGCAGCTTGGGGGGCCGGGATACGCAGTATTTT	CASSLGGRDTQYF
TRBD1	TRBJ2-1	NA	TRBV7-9	TGTGCCAGCAGCCAGCGACAGGGCCATGAGCAGTTCTTC	CASSQRQGHEQFF
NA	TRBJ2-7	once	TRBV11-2	TGTGCCAGCAGCTTGGGACGTACCGAGCAGTACTTC	CASSLGRTEQYF
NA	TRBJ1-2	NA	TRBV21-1	TGTGCCAGCAGCAAAGATAGGGCTGACAGGGGGATGTGGTTTAGTCCCTACTATGGCTACACCTTC	CASSKDRADRGMWFSPYYGYTF
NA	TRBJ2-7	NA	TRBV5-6	TGTGCCAGCAGCTTTTCCTACGAGCAGTACTTC	CASSFSYEQYF
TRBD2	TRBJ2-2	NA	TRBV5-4	TGTGCCAGCAGTGGGGGACTAGCGGCCGGGGAGCTGTTTTTT	CASSGGLAAGELFF
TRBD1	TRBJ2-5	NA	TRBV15	TGTGCCACCAGCAGAGACAGGGGGCCCCCTCAAGAGACCCAGTACTTC	CATSRDRGPPQETQYF
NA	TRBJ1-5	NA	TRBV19	TGTGCCAGTACCTATCAAGGGACGGCCTTAGAGCCCCAGCATTTT	CASTYQGTALEPQHF
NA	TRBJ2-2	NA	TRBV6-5	TGTGCCAGCAGTTTAGGGATACCCACCGGGGAGCTGTTTTTT	CASSLGIPTGELFF
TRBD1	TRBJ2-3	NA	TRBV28	TGTGCCAGCAGTCCAGACAGGGGCACAGATACGCAGTATTTT	CASSPDRGTDTQYF
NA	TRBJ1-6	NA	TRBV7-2	TGTGCCAGCAGCTTAGTCGGCAGAGGTTGGGGTTCACCCCTCCACTTT	CASSLVGRGWGSPLHF
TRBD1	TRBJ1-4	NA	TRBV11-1	TGTGCCAGCAGCGCCGGGACAGGGGATGAAAAACTGTTTTTT	CASSAGTGDEKLFF
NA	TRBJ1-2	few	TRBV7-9	TGTGCCAGCAGCTTAACCGGGACCTCTGGCTACACCTTC	CASSLTGTSGYTF
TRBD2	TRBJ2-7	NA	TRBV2	TGTGCCAGCAGTGCCGGGCCGAGCGGGGGGCCCTCCTACGAGCAGTACTTC	CASSAGPSGGPSYEQYF
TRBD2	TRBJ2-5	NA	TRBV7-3	TGTGCCAGCAGCTTAGGAGTAGCGGGAGAAGAGACCCAGTACTTC	CASSLGVAGEETQYF